The present TCR beta chain was sequenced within a study of blood T cell repertoires in COVID-19. Study background: COVID-19 samples from acute and convalescent phases originated in the United States, Italy and Spain. T cells, B-cell-depleted T cells, or PBMCs provided the cDNA or gDNA that served as material.

Original processing notes: Estimation of nucleated cell counts relied on the amplification of reference gene primers. Libraries were prepared by immunoSEQ multiplex PCR; TCRdb keeps only in-frame clonotypes and omits some of them. That table supplies the V and J calls and clone size; D and trimming were determined from the DNA. The sample lists over 200,000 clones, more than 70% occurring once. Trimming shortened V by 0 bases and J by 1 base, and 7 bases separated the two germline ends. In germline, CDR1 is SGDLS, CDR2 YYNGEE. This CDR3 comprises 14 residues. The receptor was derived from a man at least 80 years old with acute or convalescent COVID-19. This rearrangement joins TRBV9 to TRBJ1-2; no firm D call. Sequenced material: peripheral blood. The CDR3 coding sequence is TGTGCCAGCAGCGTAGGACACGGTAACTATGGCTACACCTTC. Its protein is CASSVGHGNYGYTF.